Listed below are T cell receptor beta chains from one sample, sequenced in a study of blood T cell repertoires in COVID-19. Sequencing used immunoSEQ multiplex PCR; TCRdb keeps in-frame clones, though not all of them. The data contain about 68,000 clones, 70% to 90% of them singletons. The sequencing sample was made of peripheral blood. These receptors were obtained from a young man with acute or convalescent COVID-19. The CDR3 runs from the conserved cysteine through the conserved F or W. D genes are given only for firm matches. Part of the rows lack a size; the others show once, few, many or a class for expanded clones.

clone size,V gene,D gene,J gene,CDR3 length,CDR3 protein,CDR3 DNA
-,TRBV6-1,-,TRBJ1-6,15,CASSERMWNNSPLHF,TGTGCCAGCAGTGAGAGGATGTGGAACAATTCACCCCTCCACTTT
-,TRBV9,-,TRBJ1-1,14,CASSVQGGATEAFF,TGTGCCAGCAGCGTACAGGGAGGCGCCACTGAAGCTTTCTTT
-,TRBV12-3/TRBV12-4,-,TRBJ1-2,13,CASSFGENYGYTF,TGTGCCAGCAGTTTCGGGGAGAACTATGGCTACACCTTC
-,TRBV11-2,TRBD1,TRBJ2-1,15,CASSGQGQGAPLQFF,TGTGCCAGCAGCGGACAGGGACAGGGGGCTCCCCTGCAGTTCTTC
-,TRBV6-4,TRBD2,TRBJ2-2,14,CASRASGSTGELFF,TGTGCCAGCAGAGCTAGCGGGAGTACCGGGGAGCTGTTTTTT
-,TRBV5-1,-,TRBJ2-1,13,CASSLALINEQFF,TGCGCCAGCAGCTTGGCCCTAATCAATGAGCAGTTCTTC
-,TRBV19,TRBD1,TRBJ1-1,15,CASTENVKGAPKAFF,TGTGCCAGTACTGAGAATGTGAAGGGGGCGCCGAAAGCTTTCTTT
-,TRBV5-1,TRBD2,TRBJ2-7,16,CASRPGTSGRAYEQYF,TGCGCCAGCAGACCCGGGACTAGCGGGAGAGCCTACGAGCAGTACTTC
-,TRBV4-2,TRBD2,TRBJ2-1,16,CASSQDPGGGRNEQFF,TGTGCCAGCAGCCAAGATCCGGGAGGAGGACGAAATGAGCAGTTCTTC
-,TRBV6-5,-,TRBJ2-7,13,CASSYPAGREQYF,TGTGCCAGCAGTTACCCGGCGGGTAGGGAGCAGTACTTC
-,TRBV24-1,TRBD2,TRBJ2-2,17,CATSDPGTSGRAGELFF,TGTGCCACCAGTGATCCTGGGACTAGCGGGAGGGCCGGGGAGCTGTTTTTT
-,TRBV2,-,TRBJ1-4,13,CASSLRTNEKLFF,TGTGCCAGCAGCCTCAGAACTAATGAAAAACTGTTTTTT
once,TRBV4-1,-,TRBJ1-3,14,CASSQVGSGNTIYF,TGCGCCAGCAGCCAAGTCGGCTCTGGAAACACCATATATTTT
-,TRBV28,-,TRBJ1-2,16,CASSSLSYTGNYGYTF,TGTGCCAGCAGTTCCCTATCATATACAGGGAACTATGGCTACACCTTC
-,TRBV29-1,TRBD1,TRBJ2-7,14,CSVEDWTGGYEQYF,TGCAGCGTTGAAGATTGGACAGGAGGTTACGAGCAGTACTTC
-,TRBV7-9,TRBD2,TRBJ2-2,16,CASSPRLAGDTGELFF,TGTGCCAGCAGCCCCAGACTAGCGGGAGACACCGGGGAGCTGTTTTTT
-,TRBV27,-,TRBJ2-7,15,CASSFRQGGSYEQYF,TGTGCCAGCAGTTTTCGACAAGGGGGCTCCTACGAGCAGTACTTC
-,TRBV19,TRBD1,TRBJ1-5,13,CASRAQGDQPQHF,TGTGCCAGTAGAGCTCAGGGGGATCAGCCCCAGCATTTT
few,TRBV6-4,TRBD1,TRBJ1-6,16,CASSDTGQGTNSPLHF,TGTGCCAGCAGTGACACCGGACAGGGTACAAATTCACCCCTCCACTTT
-,TRBV28,-,TRBJ1-1,13,CASIPFSNTEAFF,TGTGCCAGCATCCCCTTCTCGAACACTGAAGCTTTCTTT
-,TRBV4-1,-,TRBJ2-2,12,CASSHLAGELFF,TGCGCCAGCAGCCATCTTGCCGGGGAGCTGTTTTTT
few,TRBV9,-,TRBJ2-3,14,CASSVVGERDTQYF,TGTGCCAGCAGCGTAGTAGGGGAAAGAGATACGCAGTATTTT
-,TRBV3-1/TRBV3-2,-,TRBJ2-5,13,CASQPGLLETQYF,TGTGCCAGTCAGCCCGGACTCCTTGAGACCCAGTACTTC
-,TRBV18,TRBD1,TRBJ1-1,16,CASSPPGQGTNTEAFF,TGTGCCAGCTCACCACCGGGACAGGGGACGAACACTGAAGCTTTCTTT
-,TRBV29-1,-,TRBJ1-2,13,CSVGVEGNYGYTF,TGCAGCGTTGGGGTGGAGGGGAACTATGGCTACACCTTC
-,TRBV3-1/TRBV3-2,TRBD2,TRBJ2-5,13,CASSLAGAETQYF,TGTGCCAGCAGCCTAGCGGGAGCAGAGACCCAGTACTTC
-,TRBV6-6,-,TRBJ2-2,16,CASSDRGIKNTGELFF,TGTGCCAGCAGCGATCGGGGAATAAAGAACACCGGGGAGCTGTTTTTT
-,TRBV12-3/TRBV12-4,-,TRBJ1-1,12,CASIRGAGEAFF,TGTGCCAGCATCCGTGGTGCAGGTGAAGCTTTCTTT
-,TRBV15,TRBD1,TRBJ2-6,17,CATSPGQAFSGANVLTF,TGTGCCACCAGCCCGGGACAGGCTTTCTCTGGGGCCAACGTCCTGACTTTC
-,TRBV5-1,-,TRBJ2-2,13,CASSQFFEGELFF,TGCGCCAGCAGCCAGTTTTTTGAAGGGGAGCTGTTTTTT
-,TRBV9,-,TRBJ2-1,14,CASSVGLVKDEQFF,TGTGCCAGCAGCGTAGGACTAGTTAAAGATGAGCAGTTCTTC
-,TRBV10-2,-,TRBJ2-1,13,CASSESSVLEQFF,TGCGCCAGCAGTGAATCTAGCGTGCTTGAGCAGTTCTTC
-,TRBV5-1,-,TRBJ1-6,14,CASSPDSFNSPLHF,TGCGCCAGCAGCCCGGACAGTTTTAATTCACCCCTCCACTTT